These 29 T cell receptor beta chains were all obtained from the same sample, sequenced in a study of cytomegalovirus exposure and HLA in healthy donors. With 60 Vbeta and 13 Jbeta primers, the PCR was carried out. Clones were sequenced by immunoSEQ multiplex PCR, and TCRdb holds only the in-frame ones, with some missing. The repertoire holds around 160,000 clones, around 86% seen once, with 3.5% to 5% in the top ten. Input material: PBMCs. These receptors all stem from a man in his fifties or sixties in good health and CMV-seropositive.

This clone was recorded only once. The gene calls are TRBV4-2 and TRBJ2-7; D perhaps matches TRBD2 (6 bases). Per the germline V gene, CDR1 is LGHNA and CDR2 is YNFKEQ. Trimming left V 2 bases short and J 4 bases short, with 18 bases between. The CDR3 has 16 amino acids. The CDR3 bases are TGTGCCAGCAGCCAACCCGGATCTAGCGAATGGTACGAGCAGTACTTC. Translated: CASSQPGSSEWYEQYF.

In this sample, this clone turned up a few times. The chain couples TRBV4-1 to TRBJ1-1; D remains unclear. The CDR3 runs 11 residues. The germline V and J ends were trimmed by 1 base and 8 bases, with 5 bases remaining between them. Germline CDR1 reads MGHRA; CDR2 reads YSYEKL. Written as DNA, the CDR3 is TGCGCCAGCAGCCAAGCTGCGGAAGCTTTCTTT. Amino acids: CASSQAAEAFF.

This chain joins TRBV6-1 and TRBJ1-5, with a tentative D call TRBD1 (5 bases). Germline assignment: CDR1 MNHNS and CDR2 SASEGT. The CDR3 totals 15 residues. The germline V and J ends were trimmed by 4 bases and 7 bases, with 17 bases remaining between them. The CDR3: CASSVAQGGFQPQHF. In DNA form, the CDR3 reads TGTGCCAGCAGTGTAGCGCAGGGTGGATTCCAGCCCCAGCATTTT.

The chain has TRBV4-3 and TRBJ2-2, with D perhaps TRBD1 (6 bases). Germline CDR1 reads LGHNA; CDR2 reads YSLEER. Trimming removed 2 bases at V and 5 bases at J, with 15 bases between. This CDR3 region has 16 residues. In DNA form, the CDR3 reads TGCGCCAGCAGCCAAATACCGGGACAACCTACCGGGGAGCTGTTTTTT. This translates into CASSQIPGQPTGELFF.

The chain employs TRBV13 and TRBJ2-5, with D tentatively TRBD2 (5 bases). Trimming removed 2 bases from V and 5 bases from J, with 12 bases in between. Germline loops: CDR1 PRHDT, CDR2 FYEKMQ (reference sequence). This CDR3 contains 14 residues. Here the CDR3 reads CASSLRGLGETQYF. The DNA of the CDR3 is TGTGCCAGCAGCTTACGAGGGCTAGGCGAGACCCAGTACTTC.

This clone was seen once. The genes are TRBV27 and TRBJ2-1; TRBD2 aligns across 8 bases. The CDR3 totals 16 residues. Germline CDR1 reads MNHEY; CDR2 reads SMNVEV (reference sequence). The V gene end was trimmed by 5 bases and the J gene end by 8 bases; junction bases not matched to a gene: 14. CDR3 nucleotide sequence: TGTGCCAGCAGTCTTGTAGGGGGACTAGAGTCCTATGAGCAGTTCTTC. This sequence encodes CASSLVGGLESYEQFF.

The rearrangement joins TRBV6-1 to TRBJ2-7; D is ambiguous. Trimming took 3 bases from V and 3 from J, leaving 6 bases between them. CDR1 MNHNS and CDR2 SASEGT come from the germline V gene. The CDR3 is 12 amino acids. As DNA, the CDR3 is TGTGCCAGCAGTGAGAGTAACTACGAGCAGTACTTC. Protein: CASSESNYEQYF.

The rearrangement joins TRBV18 to TRBJ2-3, with D perhaps TRBD2 (5 bases). The CDR3 runs to 15 residues. The germline V and J ends were trimmed by 1 base and 0 bases, with 8 bases remaining between them. CDR1 and CDR2 (germline): KGHSH, LQKENI. The CDR3: CASSPLSGSTDTQYF. CDR3 DNA: TGTGCCAGCTCACCACTGAGCGGAAGCACAGATACGCAGTATTTT.

The chain carries TRBV6-1 and TRBJ2-7; 10 nucleotides align to TRBD1. Trimming removed 8 bases from V and 3 bases from J; junction bases left unmatched: 7. CDR1 is MNHNS, CDR2 SASEGT, per germline. The CDR3 covers 14 residues. The CDR3 loop is CASVTGTGVYEQYF. The CDR3 DNA sequence: TGTGCCAGCGTGACCGGGACAGGGGTCTACGAGCAGTACTTC.

The V call is TRBV28, the J call TRBJ2-5, with 11 positions matching TRBD2. The CDR3 sequence is 21 residues long. Germline values: CDR1 MDHEN, CDR2 SYDVKM. V was clipped by 6 bases and J by 5 bases; unmatched bases: 26. The CDR3 spells CASRRLPPTVKLAGEGETQYF. The CDR3 DNA reads as TGTGCCAGCAGACGTCTGCCGCCAACCGTCAAACTAGCGGGAGAGGGGGAGACCCAGTACTTC.

About this clone itself: Other DNA sequences of this sample code for an identical CDR3. V and J are TRBV7-2 and TRBJ2-5; the D gene is possibly TRBD2 (6 bases). Germline CDR1 is SGHTA and CDR2 is FQGNSA. Trimming took 5 bases from V and 2 from J, leaving 9 bases between them. CDR3 length equals 13 residues. The CDR3 sequence: CASSLLAQETQYF. The DNA for the CDR3 is TGTGCCAGCAGCCTGCTAGCGCAAGAGACCCAGTACTTC.

This chain joins TRBV5-6 and TRBJ1-2; 11 positions agree with TRBD1. Germline CDR1 is SGHDT and CDR2 is YYEEEE. With 2 bases clipped from V and 8 bases from J, the junction kept 11 bases outside the gene matches. The CDR3 consists of 16 residues. This chain's CDR3 is CASSLLVGQGAEGYTF. CDR3 DNA: TGTGCCAGCAGCTTACTAGTCGGACAGGGGGCAGAGGGCTACACCTTC.

This clone turned up a few times. The rearrangement uses TRBV7-8 and TRBJ2-5; weak D call: TRBD1 (7 bases). The end of the DNA fits TRBJ2-7 better, so the J call may be wrong. CDR1 and CDR2 from the germline V gene are SGHVS and FQNEAQ. This CDR3 has 16 residues. CDR3 sequence: CASSSGGDRSPYEQYF. DNA of the CDR3: TGTGCCAGCAGCTCTGGAGGGGACAGATCACCTTACGAGCAGTACTTC.

This clone was seen a single time. The chain uses TRBV5-4 and TRBJ2-7; 9 positions agree with TRBD1. V gave up 3 bases and J gave up 3 bases; unmatched junction bases: 4. CDR1 is SGHNT and CDR2 is YYREEE in the germline V gene (reference sequence). This CDR3 has 14 amino acids. The CDR3 spells CASSWGTGNYEQYF. As DNA, the CDR3 is TGTGCCAGCAGCTGGGGGACAGGGAACTACGAGCAGTACTTC.

This rearrangement joins TRBV6-6 to TRBJ1-5; D is uncertain. CDR1 and CDR2 (germline): MNHNY, SVGAGI (reference sequence). The CDR3 length is 11 residues. V lost 8 bases and J lost 11, with 13 bases in between. CDR3 DNA sequence: TGTGCCAGCGTTGAGGGAGCGGCCCAGCATTTT. Amino acids: CASVEGAAQHF.

The chain carries TRBV10-3 and TRBJ2-7; 10 nucleotides agree with TRBD2. Germline loops: CDR1 ENHRY, CDR2 SYGVKD. Losses at the gene ends were 2 bases for V and 5 bases for J; bases not matched to a gene: 3. This CDR3 contains 14 residues. The CDR3 protein is CAISETSGTDEQYF. The CDR3 bases are TGTGCCATCAGTGAGACTAGCGGGACCGACGAGCAGTACTTC.

The chain couples TRBV5-6 to TRBJ2-3; the match to TRBD2 covers 7 bases. The junction had 9 bases not matched to a gene; V was cut back by 2 bases and J by 6 bases. Germline CDR1 is SGHDT and CDR2 is YYEEEE. This CDR3 comprises 15 residues. CDR3 DNA: TGTGCCAGCAGCTTTGCGGGGAGGGCCGGCGATACGCAGTATTTT. This sequence encodes CASSFAGRAGDTQYF.

The chain employs TRBV27 and TRBJ1-6; maybe TRBD1 (5 bases). CDR1 and CDR2 (germline): MNHEY, SMNVEV (reference sequence). This CDR3 is built from 16 residues. V lost 3 bases, J lost 2 bases, and 11 bases lay in between. CDR3 sequence (DNA): TGTGCCAGCAGTTTCCAAAGACAGACCTATAATTCACCCCTCCACTTT. This sequence encodes CASSFQRQTYNSPLHF.

The chain joins TRBV6-6 to TRBJ2-2, with TRBD2 matching 8 bases. V dropped 8 bases and J dropped 4; count of bases not matched to a gene: 12. Germline V gene data show CDR1 as MNHNY and CDR2 as SVGAGI (reference sequence). The CDR3 contains 16 residues. CDR3 in DNA: TGTGCCAGCCAGCGGGGGACCCAAAGGAGCACCGGGGAGCTGTTTTTT. Protein product: CASQRGTQRSTGELFF.

The V and J genes are TRBV5-4 and TRBJ1-2, with D unclear. CDR1 is SGHNT and CDR2 is YYREEE in the germline V gene (reference sequence). V shed 4 bases and J shed 3 bases, with 13 bases lying between them. The CDR3 contains 14 residues. CDR3 loop: CASSRDPEDYGYTF. Written as DNA, the CDR3 is TGTGCCAGCAGCCGTGATCCAGAAGACTATGGCTACACCTTC.

V usage is TRBV27 and J usage is TRBJ2-2, with 13 bases identical to TRBD2. Germline V gene lookup returns CDR1 MNHEY and CDR2 SMNVEV (reference sequence). Trimming at V came to 10 bases and at J to 3 bases, leaving 8 bases not matched to a gene. The CDR3 consists of 16 residues. The CDR3 region is CATMTSGRWDTGELFF. The DNA for the CDR3 is TGTGCCACCATGACTAGCGGGAGGTGGGACACCGGGGAGCTGTTTTTT.

The chain is built from TRBV5-1 and TRBJ2-7; a weak D match, TRBD2 (6 bases). The CDR3 runs 14 residues. V was clipped by 4 bases and J by 5 bases, with 16 bases between them. Per the germline V gene, CDR1 is SGHRS and CDR2 is YFSETQ. The CDR3 protein is CASSQASREDEQYF. CDR3 nucleotide sequence: TGCGCCAGCAGCCAGGCCTCAAGGGAGGACGAGCAGTACTTC.

V is TRBV27 and J is TRBJ1-2, with D possibly being TRBD1 (6 bases). This CDR3 region has 15 residues. V shed 6 bases and J shed 0 bases, with 14 bases lying between them. Germline CDR1 MNHEY, CDR2 SMNVEV (reference sequence). CDR3 region: CASSVLGATNYGYTF. The CDR3 region has the DNA TGTGCCAGCAGCGTTTTGGGGGCAACTAACTATGGCTACACCTTC.

The V and J genes are TRBV29-1 and TRBJ1-3; TRBD1 might be the D (5 bases). Germline assignment: CDR1 SQVTM and CDR2 ANQGSEA. This CDR3 has 15 residues. Trimming took off 3 bases at V and 3 bases at J, with 15 bases between the two ends. The CDR3 reads CSVDARGGSGNTIYF. The DNA for the CDR3 is TGCAGCGTTGACGCCCGGGGGGGAAGTGGAAACACCATATATTTT.

This clone occurred a few times. The J gene is TRBJ2-1, the V gene TRBV19; maybe TRBD2 (6 bases). V lost 3 bases and J lost 2, with 8 bases in between. The CDR3 runs 14 residues. CDR1 and CDR2 (germline): LNHDA, SQIVND (reference sequence). Here the CDR3 DNA reads TGTGCCAGTAGTATTGCGGGGCCCTACAATGAGCAGTTCTTC. It is translated as CASSIAGPYNEQFF.

CDR3 nucleotides: TGTGCCAGCAGCGGCGGGGGTTATACGCAGTATTTT. The encoded protein is CASSGGGYTQYF. The J gene is TRBJ2-3, the V gene TRBV7-9; 7 bases map to TRBD2. Germline lookup yields CDR1 SEHNR and CDR2 FQNEAQ (reference sequence). Germline trimming cut 5 bases from V and 7 bases from J; bases unmatched to any gene: 3. This CDR3 region has 12 residues. The full variable domain, its missing parts supplied by reference TRBV7-9 and TRBJ2-3, is DTGVSQNPRHKITKRGQNVTFRCDPISEHNRLYWYRQTLGQGPEFLTYFQNEAQLEKSRLLSDRFSAERPKGSFSTLEIQRTEQGDSAMYLCASSGGGYTQYFGPGTRLTVL.

The gene calls are TRBV7-2 and TRBJ1-6, with D perhaps TRBD1 (6 bases). Looked up from germline, CDR1 is SGHTA and CDR2 is FQGNSA. The ends were cut back, 1 base at V and 9 bases at J, with 22 bases in the middle. The CDR3 is 18 residues long. The CDR3, as DNA: TGTGCCAGCAGCTTAGTAACTGGACAGCGGAGGCGGATTTCACCCCTCCACTTT. Translating gives CASSLVTGQRRRISPLHF.

V gene TRBV27 combines with J gene TRBJ1-3, with 7 bases aligning to TRBD1. The CDR3 runs 12 residues. The V segment lost 6 bases and the J segment 6 bases; nucleotides outside the gene matches: 2. Germline assignment: CDR1 MNHEY and CDR2 SMNVEV (reference sequence). The chain's CDR3 is CASRGQPNTIYF. As DNA, the CDR3 is TGTGCCAGCAGGGGACAGCCAAACACCATATATTTT.

The chain has TRBV7-3 and TRBJ2-3; no definite D call. CDR1 is SGHTA and CDR2 is FQGTGA in the germline V gene. The CDR3 contains 15 residues. Trimming took off 2 bases at V and 0 bases at J, with 9 bases between the two ends. The chain's CDR3 is CASSLAVQSTDTQYF. CDR3 coding DNA: TGTGCCAGCAGCTTAGCGGTTCAGAGCACAGATACGCAGTATTTT.